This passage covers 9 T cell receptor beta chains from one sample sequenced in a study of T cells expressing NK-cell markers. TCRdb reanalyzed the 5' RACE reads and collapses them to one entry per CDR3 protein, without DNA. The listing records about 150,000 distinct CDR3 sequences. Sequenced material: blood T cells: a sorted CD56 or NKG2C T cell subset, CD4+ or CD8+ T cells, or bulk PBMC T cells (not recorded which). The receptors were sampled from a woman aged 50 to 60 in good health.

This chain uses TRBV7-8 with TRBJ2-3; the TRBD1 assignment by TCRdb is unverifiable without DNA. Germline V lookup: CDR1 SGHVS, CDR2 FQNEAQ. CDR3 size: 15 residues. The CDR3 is CASSEPRGQADTQYF.

CDR3 protein: CASGLVPETIAKNIQYF. This chain uses TRBV12-5 with TRBJ2-4. CDR1 is LGHNT, CDR2 FRNRAP, per germline. There are 17 residues in the CDR3.

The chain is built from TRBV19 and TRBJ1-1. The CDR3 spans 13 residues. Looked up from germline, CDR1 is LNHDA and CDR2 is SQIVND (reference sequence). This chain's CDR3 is CASSIGWGSEAFF.

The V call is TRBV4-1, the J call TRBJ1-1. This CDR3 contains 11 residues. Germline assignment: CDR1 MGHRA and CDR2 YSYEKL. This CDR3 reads CASRRNTEAFF.

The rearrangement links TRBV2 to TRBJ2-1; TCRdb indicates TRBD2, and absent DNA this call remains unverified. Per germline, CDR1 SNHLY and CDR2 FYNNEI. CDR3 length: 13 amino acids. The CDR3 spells CASIAGAVGDQFF.

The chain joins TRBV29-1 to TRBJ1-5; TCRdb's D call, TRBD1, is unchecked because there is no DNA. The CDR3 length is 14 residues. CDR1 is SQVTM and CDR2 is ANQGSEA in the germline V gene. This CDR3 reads CSATQGALGQPQHF.

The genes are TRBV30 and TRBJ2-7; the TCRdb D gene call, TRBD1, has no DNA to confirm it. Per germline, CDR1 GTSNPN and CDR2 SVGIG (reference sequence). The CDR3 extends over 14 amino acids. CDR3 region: CAWNRDSDPYEQYF.

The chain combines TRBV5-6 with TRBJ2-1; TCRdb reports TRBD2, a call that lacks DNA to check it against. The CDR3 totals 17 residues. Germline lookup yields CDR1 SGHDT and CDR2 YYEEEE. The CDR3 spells CASSLGVTAGVTNEQFF.

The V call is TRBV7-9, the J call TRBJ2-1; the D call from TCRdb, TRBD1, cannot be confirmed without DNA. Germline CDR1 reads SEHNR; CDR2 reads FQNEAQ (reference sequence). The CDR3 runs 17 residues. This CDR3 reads CASSLAGGASSYNEQFF.